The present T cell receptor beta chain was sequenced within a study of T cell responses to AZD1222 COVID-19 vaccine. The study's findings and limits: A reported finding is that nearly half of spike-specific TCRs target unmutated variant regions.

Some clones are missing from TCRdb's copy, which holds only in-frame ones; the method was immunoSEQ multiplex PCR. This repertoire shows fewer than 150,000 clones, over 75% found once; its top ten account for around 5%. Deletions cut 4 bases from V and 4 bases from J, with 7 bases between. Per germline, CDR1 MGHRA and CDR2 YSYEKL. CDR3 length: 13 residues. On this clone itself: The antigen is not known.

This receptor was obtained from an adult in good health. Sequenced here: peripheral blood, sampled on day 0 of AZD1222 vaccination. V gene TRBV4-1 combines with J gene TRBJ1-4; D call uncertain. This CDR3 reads CASSLAINEKLFF. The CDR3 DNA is TGCGCCAGCAGCCTTGCAATTAATGAAAAACTGTTTTTT.